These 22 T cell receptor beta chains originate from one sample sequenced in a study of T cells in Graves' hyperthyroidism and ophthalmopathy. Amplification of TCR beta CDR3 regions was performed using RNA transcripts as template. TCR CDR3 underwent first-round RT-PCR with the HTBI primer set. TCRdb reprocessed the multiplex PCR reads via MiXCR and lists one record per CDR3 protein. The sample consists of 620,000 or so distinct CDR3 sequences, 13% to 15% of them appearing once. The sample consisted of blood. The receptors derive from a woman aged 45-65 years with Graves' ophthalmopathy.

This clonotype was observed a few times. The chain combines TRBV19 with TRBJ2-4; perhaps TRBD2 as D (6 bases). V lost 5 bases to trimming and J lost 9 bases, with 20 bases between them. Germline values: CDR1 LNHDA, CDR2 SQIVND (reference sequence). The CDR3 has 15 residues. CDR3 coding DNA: TGTGCCAGTAGTGCGGGACCTCGCGAGTTGGGCATTCAGTACTTC. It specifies CASSAGPRELGIQYF.

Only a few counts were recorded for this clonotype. The CDR3 sequence: CASSQEGQRAKNIQYF. The CDR3 coding sequence is TGTGCCAGCAGCCAAGAAGGGCAGAGAGCCAAAAACATTCAGTACTTC. J is TRBJ2-4 and V is TRBV14, with D hard to call. The germline V gene has CDR1 SGHDN and CDR2 FVKESK. Trimming removed 0 bases from V and 0 bases from J, with 9 bases in between. The CDR3 runs to 16 residues.

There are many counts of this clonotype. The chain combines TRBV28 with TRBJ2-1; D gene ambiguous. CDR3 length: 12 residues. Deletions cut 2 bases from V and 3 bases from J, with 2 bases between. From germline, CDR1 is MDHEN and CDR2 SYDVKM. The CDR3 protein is CASSLNYNEQFF. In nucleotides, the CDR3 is TGTGCCAGCAGTTTAAACTACAATGAGCAGTTCTTC.

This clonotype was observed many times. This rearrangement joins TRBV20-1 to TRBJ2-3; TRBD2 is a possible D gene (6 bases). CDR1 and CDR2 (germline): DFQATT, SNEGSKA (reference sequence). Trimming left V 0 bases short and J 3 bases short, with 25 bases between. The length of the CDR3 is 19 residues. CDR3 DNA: TGCAGTGCTAGAGATTTGGAGGGTTGGAGACTAGTGCGAACAGATACGCAGTATTTT. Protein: CSARDLEGWRLVRTDTQYF.

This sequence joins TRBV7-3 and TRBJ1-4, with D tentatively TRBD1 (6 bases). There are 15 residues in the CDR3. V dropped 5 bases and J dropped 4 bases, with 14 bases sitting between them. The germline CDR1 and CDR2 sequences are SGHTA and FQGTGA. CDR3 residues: CASSPRTDRNEKLFF. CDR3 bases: TGTGCCAGCAGCCCCCGGACAGACCGTAATGAAAAACTGTTTTTT.

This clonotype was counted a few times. The CDR3 nucleotides read TGCGCCAGCAGCCCCGCTCCGGGACAGGGGACCCACGAGCAGTACTTC. Its protein is CASSPAPGQGTHEQYF. This chain uses TRBV5-1 with TRBJ2-7, with 10 bases identical to TRBD1. The V gene's germline CDR1 is SGHRS and CDR2 YFSETQ. The CDR3 runs to 16 residues. The V gene end was trimmed by 4 bases and the J gene end by 5 bases; junction bases not matched to a gene: 12.

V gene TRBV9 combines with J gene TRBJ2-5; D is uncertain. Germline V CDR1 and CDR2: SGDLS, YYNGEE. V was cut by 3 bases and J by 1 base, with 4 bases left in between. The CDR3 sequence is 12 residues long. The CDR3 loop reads CASSAPQETQYF. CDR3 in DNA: TGTGCCAGCAGCGCACCCCAAGAGACCCAGTACTTC.

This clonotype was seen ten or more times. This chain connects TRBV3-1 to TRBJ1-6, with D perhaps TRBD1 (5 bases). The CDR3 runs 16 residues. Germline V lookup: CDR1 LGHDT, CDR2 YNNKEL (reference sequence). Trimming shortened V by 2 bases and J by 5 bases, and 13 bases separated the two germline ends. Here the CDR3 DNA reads TGTGCCAGCAGCCAAATCGGGACGGCGAATAATTCACCCCTCCACTTT. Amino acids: CASSQIGTANNSPLHF.

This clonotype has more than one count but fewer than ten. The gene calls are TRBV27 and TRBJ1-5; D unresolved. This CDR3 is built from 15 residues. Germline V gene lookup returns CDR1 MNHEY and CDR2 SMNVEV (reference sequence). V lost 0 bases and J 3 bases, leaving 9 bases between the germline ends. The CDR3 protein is CASSLSGENNQPQHF. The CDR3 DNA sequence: TGTGCCAGCAGTTTATCCGGGGAGAACAATCAGCCCCAGCATTTT.

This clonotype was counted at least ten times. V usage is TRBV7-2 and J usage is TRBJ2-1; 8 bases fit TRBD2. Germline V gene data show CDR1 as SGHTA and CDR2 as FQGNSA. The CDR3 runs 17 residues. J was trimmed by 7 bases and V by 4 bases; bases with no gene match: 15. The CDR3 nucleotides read TGTGCCAGCAGCTCTCCCTCGACTAGCGCCCGCAGGAATGAGCAGTTCTTC. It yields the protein CASSSPSTSARRNEQFF.

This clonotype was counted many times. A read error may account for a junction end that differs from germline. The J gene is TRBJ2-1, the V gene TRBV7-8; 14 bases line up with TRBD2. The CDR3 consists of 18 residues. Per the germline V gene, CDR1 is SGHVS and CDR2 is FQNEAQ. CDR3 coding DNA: TGTGCCAGCAGCTTAGCGGGACTAGCGGGAGTTTGGGTCGATGAGCAGCTCTTC. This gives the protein CASSLAGLAGVWVDEQLF.

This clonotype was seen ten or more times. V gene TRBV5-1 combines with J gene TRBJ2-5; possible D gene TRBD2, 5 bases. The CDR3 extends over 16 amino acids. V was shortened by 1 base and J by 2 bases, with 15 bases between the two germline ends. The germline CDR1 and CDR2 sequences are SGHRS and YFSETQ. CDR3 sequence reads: CASSLSSAGPQETQYF. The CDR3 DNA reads TGCGCCAGCAGCTTGTCCTCGGCGGGTCCGCAAGAGACCCAGTACTTC. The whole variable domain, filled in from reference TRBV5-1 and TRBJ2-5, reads KAGVTQTPRYLIKTRGQQVTLSCSPISGHRSVSWYQQTPGQGLQFLFEYFSETQRNKGNFPGRFSGRQFSNSRSEMNVSTLELGDSALYLCASSLSSAGPQETQYFGPGTRLLVL.

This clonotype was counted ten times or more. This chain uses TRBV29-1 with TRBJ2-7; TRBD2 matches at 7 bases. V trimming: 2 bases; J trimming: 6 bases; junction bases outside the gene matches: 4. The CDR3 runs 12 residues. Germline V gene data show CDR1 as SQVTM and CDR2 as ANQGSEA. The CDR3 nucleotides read TGCAGCGTTGAATCCCTAGCGGCCGAGCAGTACTTC. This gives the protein CSVESLAAEQYF.

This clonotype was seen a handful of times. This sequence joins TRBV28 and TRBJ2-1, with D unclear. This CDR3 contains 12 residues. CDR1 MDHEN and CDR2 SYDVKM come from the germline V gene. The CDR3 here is CATALPYNEQFF. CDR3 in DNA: TGTGCTACGGCACTTCCCTACAATGAGCAGTTCTTC.

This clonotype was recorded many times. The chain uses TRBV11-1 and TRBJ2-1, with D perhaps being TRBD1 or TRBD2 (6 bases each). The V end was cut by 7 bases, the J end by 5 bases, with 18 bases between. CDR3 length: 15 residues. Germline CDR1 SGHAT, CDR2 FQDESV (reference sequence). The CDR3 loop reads CASKAPRGRHNEQFF. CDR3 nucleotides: TGTGCCAGCAAAGCTCCCCGGGGGCGCCACAATGAGCAGTTCTTC.

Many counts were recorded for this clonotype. The CDR3 nucleotides read TGTGCCAGCAGAGCTACTAGCGGGGGGCGCTACGAGCAGTACTTC. Amino acid sequence: CASRATSGGRYEQYF. This chain uses TRBV2 with TRBJ2-7; 12 bases match TRBD2. The CDR3 spans 15 residues. The J segment lost 3 bases and the V segment lost 6 bases, leaving 6 bases of the junction unmatched. Germline-derived CDR1 and CDR2 are SNHLY and FYNNEI.

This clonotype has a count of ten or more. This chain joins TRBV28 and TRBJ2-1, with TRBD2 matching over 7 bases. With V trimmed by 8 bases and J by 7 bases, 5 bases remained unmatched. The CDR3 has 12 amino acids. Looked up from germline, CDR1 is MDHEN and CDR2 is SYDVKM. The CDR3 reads CASWTSENEQFF. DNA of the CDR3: TGTGCCAGCTGGACTAGTGAGAATGAGCAGTTCTTC.

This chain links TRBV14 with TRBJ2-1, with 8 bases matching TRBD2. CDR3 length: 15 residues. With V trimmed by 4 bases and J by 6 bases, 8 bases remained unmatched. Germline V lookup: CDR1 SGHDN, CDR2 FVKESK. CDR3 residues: CASSPAGVQGNEQFF. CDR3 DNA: TGTGCCAGCAGCCCAGCGGGAGTCCAGGGCAATGAGCAGTTCTTC.

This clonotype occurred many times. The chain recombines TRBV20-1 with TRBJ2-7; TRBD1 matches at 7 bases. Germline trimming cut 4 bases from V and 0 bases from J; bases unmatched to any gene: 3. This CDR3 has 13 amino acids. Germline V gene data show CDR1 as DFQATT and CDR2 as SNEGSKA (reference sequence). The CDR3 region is CSATGQVSYEQYF. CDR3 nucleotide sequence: TGCAGTGCTACCGGACAGGTCTCCTACGAGCAGTACTTC.

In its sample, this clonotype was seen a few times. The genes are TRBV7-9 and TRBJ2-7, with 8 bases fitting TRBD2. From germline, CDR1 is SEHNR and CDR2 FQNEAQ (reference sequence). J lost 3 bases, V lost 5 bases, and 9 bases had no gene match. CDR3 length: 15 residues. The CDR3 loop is CASSPSLAGSYEQYF. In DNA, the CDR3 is TGTGCCAGCAGCCCCAGTCTAGCGGGCAGCTACGAGCAGTACTTC.

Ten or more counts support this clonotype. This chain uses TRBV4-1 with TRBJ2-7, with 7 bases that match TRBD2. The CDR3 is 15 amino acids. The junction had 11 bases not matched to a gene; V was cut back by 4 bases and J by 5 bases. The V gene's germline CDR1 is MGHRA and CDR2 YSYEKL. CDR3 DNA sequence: TGCGCCAGCAGCCTAATGCCGGGACTACAGGACGAGCAGTACTTC. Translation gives CASSLMPGLQDEQYF.

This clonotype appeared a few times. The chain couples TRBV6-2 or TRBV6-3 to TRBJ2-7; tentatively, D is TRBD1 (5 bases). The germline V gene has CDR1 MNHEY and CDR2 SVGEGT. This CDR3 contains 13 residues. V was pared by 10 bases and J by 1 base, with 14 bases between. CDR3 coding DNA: TGTGCCACCCGGAAGACAGTTTCCTACGAGCAGTACTTC. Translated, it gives CATRKTVSYEQYF.